This T cell receptor (beta chain) was sequenced for a study of human T cells and chemical hapten exposure. Study-wide results and caveats: Significantly more large CDR3 similarity clusters were formed by expanded TCRs than by controls. High-frequency TCRs, those above 1 in 1000, stayed the same after DPC sensitization.

Regarding time point: patch test 1, 2 weeks after DPC sensitization. Specified treatment: therapeutic diphenylcyclopropenone sensitization with weekly scalp DPC. Participating donors were patients with alopecia, aged 18 to 70 years, considered appropriate candidates for DPC. This clonotype was observed at least ten times. What it binds is unknown. TCRdb re-called the RACE reads with MiXCR, one entry per CDR3 protein. The data hold tens of thousands of distinct CDR3 sequences, with roughly 12% observed a single time. Trimming at V came to 6 bases and at J to 8 bases, leaving 9 bases not matched to a gene. This CDR3 has 14 residues. The germline V gene encodes CDR1 DFQATT and CDR2 SNEGSKA (reference sequence).

This sample comprised whole blood, obtained in connection with sensitization to the hapten diphenylcyclopropenone (DPC). The receptor comes from a woman aged 60-75 years with alopecia areata. Some clones in this sample may be carry-over from other donors' samples. The chain employs TRBV20-1 and TRBJ2-1, with TRBD2 matching over 11 bases. In DNA, the CDR3 is TGCAGTGCCCACCAACTAGCGGGGGCCCATGAGCAGTTCTTC. It codes for CSAHQLAGAHEQFF.